Presented here are 15 T cell receptor beta chains from one specimen sequenced in a study of blood T cell repertoires in COVID-19 (dated by TCRdb to the early 2020s). Libraries were made using the immunoSEQ multiplex PCR assay. In its TCRdb copy, this immuneACCESS table keeps in-frame sequences only and misses some clones. Where compared with another copy, unresolved V genes explain less than half of these, and the others have no known cause. Recorded for this sample are 250,000 to 350,000 clones; approximately 91% of them occurred a single time. Approximately 0.85% of the sample is in the top ten clones. Material for sequencing was peripheral blood. The receptors shown here come from a woman aged 40 to 55 who had recovered from COVID-19.

This chain connects TRBV6-5 to TRBJ1-4; TRBD1 agrees at 8 bases. Germline trimming cut 4 bases from V and 6 bases from J; bases unmatched to any gene: 7. This CDR3 has 15 amino acids. CDR1 is MNHEY, CDR2 SVGAGI, per germline. DNA of the CDR3: TGTGCCAGCAGTTCGACGACAGGGGCGGATGAAAAACTGTTTTTT. Translating gives CASSSTTGADEKLFF.

DNA of the CDR3: TGTGCCAGCGGAAGGGTAAGCGGGAACCTCAATGAGCAGTTCTTC. Its protein product is CASGRVSGNLNEQFF. The chain couples TRBV9 to TRBJ2-1; 7 nucleotides agree with TRBD2. The ends lost 7 bases at V and 6 bases at J; junction bases unmatched: 13. Germline V gene sequence: CDR1 SGDLS, CDR2 YYNGEE. The CDR3 loop spans 15 amino acids.

The chain recombines TRBV25-1 with TRBJ2-7, with a possible D match to TRBD1 (5 bases). Germline-derived CDR1 and CDR2 are MGHDK and SYGVNS. The CDR3 is 15 residues long. V lost 6 bases to trimming and J lost 2 bases, with 17 bases between them. CDR3: CASRTDARRPYEQYF. CDR3 DNA: TGTGCCAGCAGGACAGACGCGCGGCGGCCCTACGAGCAGTACTTC.

The chain links TRBV7-9 to TRBJ2-7; no clear D gene. Trimming took off 0 bases at V and 2 bases at J, with 8 bases between the two ends. This CDR3 has 14 residues. CDR1 is SEHNR, CDR2 FQNEAQ, per germline (reference sequence). CDR3 in DNA: TGTGCCAGCAGCTTAGCGGGCTCCACCTACGAGCAGTACTTC. As protein: CASSLAGSTYEQYF.

The chain recombines TRBV7-3 with TRBJ2-3, with 8 bases aligning to TRBD2. Germline CDR1 SGHTA, CDR2 FQGTGA. V was pared by 4 bases and J by 4 bases, with 19 bases of the junction left unmatched. This CDR3 is 19 amino acids long. The CDR3 sequence: CASSSNGAQGAGGADTQYF. The CDR3, as DNA: TGTGCCAGCAGCTCAAATGGGGCCCAAGGGGCGGGAGGAGCAGATACGCAGTATTTT.

The chain combines TRBV5-5 with TRBJ2-7; D gene unclear. Germline CDR1 and CDR2: SGHKS and YYEKEE (reference sequence). This CDR3 has 14 amino acids. V lost 0 bases and J 1 base, leaving 8 bases between the germline ends. The CDR3 DNA reads TGTGCCAGCAGCTTGGCCCAGGTGTCCTACGAGCAGTACTTC. Amino acids: CASSLAQVSYEQYF.

This CDR3 is CASSRAGTSGSNEQFF. For the CDR3, the DNA is TGTGCCAGCAGTCGAGCCGGGACTAGCGGGAGCAATGAGCAGTTCTTC. The V and J genes are TRBV11-2 and TRBJ2-1, with 14 nucleotides matching TRBD2. The V segment lost 6 bases and the J segment 6 bases; nucleotides outside the gene matches: 7. The CDR3 has 16 amino acids. The germline gives CDR1 SGHAT, CDR2 FQNNGV.

The chain has TRBV10-2 and TRBJ2-7, with a tentative D call TRBD2 (5 bases). CDR1 WSHSY and CDR2 SAAADI come from the germline V gene. CDR3 length: 12 amino acids. The ends were cut back, 9 bases at V and 5 bases at J, with 14 bases in the middle. The CDR3 loop reads CASETDGDEQYF. The CDR3 nucleotides are TGCGCCAGTGAAACGGACGGGGACGAGCAGTACTTC.

V is TRBV9 and J is TRBJ2-1; 10 bases fit TRBD2. Germline assignment: CDR1 SGDLS and CDR2 YYNGEE. This CDR3 has 16 residues. With V trimmed by 4 bases and J by 6 bases, 10 bases remained unmatched. The CDR3 is CASSPPQLAGSNEQFF. The DNA for the CDR3 is TGTGCCAGCAGCCCCCCTCAACTAGCGGGAAGCAATGAGCAGTTCTTC.

The chain couples TRBV21-1 to TRBJ1-6; TRBD1, the D gene given by the table, was not confirmed from the DNA. TRBV21-1 has pseudogene status. CDR3 length equals 12 residues. The CDR3 spells CASEQGSSPLHF. The DNA of the CDR3 is TGTGCCAGCGAACAGGGGAGTTCACCCCTCCACTTT.

This chain uses TRBV5-5 with TRBJ2-3; maybe TRBD1 (6 bases). The CDR3 is made up of 15 amino acids. The ends were cut back, 4 bases at V and 3 bases at J, with 15 bases in the middle. CDR1 is SGHKS and CDR2 is YYEKEE in the germline V gene (reference sequence). CDR3 bases: TGTGCCAGCAGCGCAACATCCCAGGGGACAGATACGCAGTATTTT. Translation: CASSATSQGTDTQYF.

A word on this clone: At one boundary the junction diverges from the germline segment, which might be a read error. V is TRBV30 and J is TRBJ2-1, with 9 bases lining up with TRBD2. Looked up from germline, CDR1 is GTSNPN and CDR2 is SVGIG (reference sequence). The CDR3 has 11 residues. CDR3 sequence reads: CAWGTGVAGVF. For the CDR3, the DNA is TGTGCCTGGGGCACCGGGGTAGCGGGAGTCTTC.

CDR3 amino acids: CAREQGYGYTF. CDR3 sequence (DNA): TGTGCCCGGGAACAGGGCTATGGCTACACCTTC. The rearrangement joins TRBV30 to TRBJ1-2; possibly TRBD1 for D (6 bases). V lost 8 bases to trimming and J lost 4 bases, with 11 bases between them. The germline V gene has CDR1 GTSNPN and CDR2 SVGIG (reference sequence). The CDR3 extends over 11 amino acids.

The chain couples TRBV27 to TRBJ2-3; 10 bases agree with TRBD2. V lost 7 bases and J lost 4; bases outside the gene matches: 8. Germline V CDR1 and CDR2: MNHEY, SMNVEV (reference sequence). The CDR3 consists of 15 residues. CDR3 sequence reads: CASTGRTSGPDTQYF. Written as DNA, the CDR3 is TGTGCCAGCACTGGGCGGACTAGCGGACCAGATACGCAGTATTTT.

The sample holds a few counts of this clone. This chain links TRBV11-2 with TRBJ1-6; D not certain. CDR1 and CDR2 (germline): SGHAT, FQNNGV. CDR3 length: 15 residues. The germline V and J ends were trimmed by 5 bases and 8 bases, with 16 bases remaining between them. The CDR3 is CASSPSGVGYSPLHF. CDR3 nucleotides: TGTGCCAGCAGCCCGTCCGGGGTAGGATATTCACCCCTCCACTTT.